This T cell receptor beta chain was identified in a study of control samples from healthy donors and cancer patients. This table comes from immunoSEQ multiplex PCR, and its TCRdb copy is limited to in-frame clones, with some not included. The sample lists under 60,000 clones, about 94% seen once, with 20% to 25% in the top ten. V was shortened by 1 base and J by 0 bases, with 9 bases between the two germline ends. There are 15 residues in the CDR3. CDR1 is MDHEN, CDR2 SYDVKM, per germline. The sample was PBMCs. The V gene is TRBV28, the J gene TRBJ1-1; D call uncertain. This TCR was recovered from a woman in her 50s with head and neck cancer. CDR3 sequence reads: CASSLSASLNTEAFF. The CDR3 DNA reads as TGTGCCAGCAGTTTATCCGCCAGCTTGAACACTGAAGCTTTCTTT.